This T cell receptor beta chain was recorded in a study of T cell repertoires in cytomegalovirus infection. TCRdb re-derived calls from the reads in MiXCR, one entry per CDR3 protein. The repertoire consists of a few hundred thousand distinct CDR3 sequences, with approximately 14% occurring once and the leading ten covering 7.5% to 10%. This clonotype was detected many times. V was pared by 2 bases and J by 1 base, with 6 bases of the junction left unmatched. Germline V gene sequence: CDR1 SGHTA, CDR2 FQGNSA. The CDR3 has 16 residues. This TCR was sampled from a human donor in good health (CMV status not recorded). Some clones in this sample may be carry-over from other donors' samples. The chain recombines TRBV7-2 with TRBJ2-7; TRBD1 agrees at 9 bases. Sample: PBMCs. CDR3 sequence: CASSLKGTGSSYEQYF. CDR3 nucleotide sequence: TGTGCCAGCAGCTTAAAGGGGACAGGGTCTTCCTACGAGCAGTACTTC.